One T cell receptor beta chain is described in this entry. This entry is derived from a study of blood T cells in healthy people across ages. The CDR3 runs 15 residues. In germline, CDR1 is SGDLS, CDR2 YYNGEE. The germline V and J ends were trimmed by 3 bases and 2 bases, with 14 bases remaining between them. Then a second PCR, running roughly 6 to 12 cycles, was carried out with a sample-barcoded 5' primer and a J-beta primer mix. TCRdb used MiXCR to reprocess the 5' RACE reads, holding one entry per CDR3 protein. The sample yields about 800,000 distinct CDR3 sequences, approximately 25% seen once. These same records also appear under a second study, on T cells of mothers and their children.

The specimen was blood. The chain couples TRBV9 to TRBJ2-5, with D possibly matching TRBD2 (6 bases). This sequence was found in a boy between 5 and 17 years old in good health. The CDR3 region is CASSEGSSGQETQYF. In nucleotides, the CDR3 is TGTGCCAGCAGCGAGGGAAGTAGCGGACAAGAGACCCAGTACTTC.